One TCR beta chain is described in this entry. RNA was isolated and reverse transcribed to cDNA, the sequencing template. Repertoires were generated with immunoSEQ multiplex PCR, while TCRdb's copy carries only in-frame clones and drops some. This sample has 120,000 or so clones, with approximately 60% found just once. Germline V gene data show CDR1 as MGHRA and CDR2 as YSYEKL. V dropped 0 bases and J dropped 8 bases, with 11 bases sitting between them. There are 14 residues in the CDR3. This specimen comes from a study of CD8+ T cells in alopecia areata. The sample's treatment: oral pan-JAK inhibitor, 5-10 mg twice daily.

The J gene is TRBJ2-1, the V gene TRBV4-1, with no clear D. Sample: CD4+ T cells sorted from blood, taken at week 4, from a patient treated with tofacitinib. The TCR was taken from a human donor with alopecia areata. The CDR3 sequence is CASSQDPGIDEQFF. As DNA, the CDR3 is TGCGCCAGCAGCCAAGATCCGGGTATCGATGAGCAGTTCTTC.